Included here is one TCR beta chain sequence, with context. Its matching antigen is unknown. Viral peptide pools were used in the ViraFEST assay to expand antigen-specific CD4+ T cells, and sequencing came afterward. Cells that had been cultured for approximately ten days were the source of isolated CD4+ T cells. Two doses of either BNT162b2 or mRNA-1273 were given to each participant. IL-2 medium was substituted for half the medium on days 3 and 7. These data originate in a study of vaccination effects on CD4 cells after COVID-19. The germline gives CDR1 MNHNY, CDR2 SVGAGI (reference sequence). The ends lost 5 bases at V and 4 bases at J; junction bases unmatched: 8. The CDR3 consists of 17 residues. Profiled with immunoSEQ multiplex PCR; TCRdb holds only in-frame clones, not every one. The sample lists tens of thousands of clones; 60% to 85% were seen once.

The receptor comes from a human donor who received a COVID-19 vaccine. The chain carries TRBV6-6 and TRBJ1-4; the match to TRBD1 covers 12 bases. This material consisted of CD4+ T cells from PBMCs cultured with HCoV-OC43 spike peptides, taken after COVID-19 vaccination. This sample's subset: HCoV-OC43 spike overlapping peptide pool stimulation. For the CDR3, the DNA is TGTGCCAGCAGTCAAAGGGACAGGGGGCTAGTTAATGAAAAACTGTTTTTT. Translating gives CASSQRDRGLVNEKLFF.